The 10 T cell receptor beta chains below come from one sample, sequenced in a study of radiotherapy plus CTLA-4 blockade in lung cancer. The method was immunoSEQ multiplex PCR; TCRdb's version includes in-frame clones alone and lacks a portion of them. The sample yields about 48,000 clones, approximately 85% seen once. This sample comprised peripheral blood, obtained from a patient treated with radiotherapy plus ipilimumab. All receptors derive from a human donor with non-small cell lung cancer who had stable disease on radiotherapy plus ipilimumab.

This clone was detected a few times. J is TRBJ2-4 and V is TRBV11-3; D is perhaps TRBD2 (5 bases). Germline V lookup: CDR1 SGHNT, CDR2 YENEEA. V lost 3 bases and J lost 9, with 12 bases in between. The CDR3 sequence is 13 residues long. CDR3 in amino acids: CASSLAGSGIQYF. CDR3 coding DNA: TGTGCCAGCAGCTTGGCTGGGAGTGGCATTCAGTACTTC.

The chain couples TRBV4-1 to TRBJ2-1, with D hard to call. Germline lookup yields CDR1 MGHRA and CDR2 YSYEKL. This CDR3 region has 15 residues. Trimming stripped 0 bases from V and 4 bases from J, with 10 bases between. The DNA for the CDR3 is TGCGCCAGCAGCCAAGAAGGCGGTAGTTACAATGAGCAGTTCTTC. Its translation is CASSQEGGSYNEQFF.

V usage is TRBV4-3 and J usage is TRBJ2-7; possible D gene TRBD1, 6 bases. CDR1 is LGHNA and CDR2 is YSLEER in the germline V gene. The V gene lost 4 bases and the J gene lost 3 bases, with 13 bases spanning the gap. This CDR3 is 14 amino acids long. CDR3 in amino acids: CASSPPGHLYEQYF. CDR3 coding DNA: TGCGCCAGCAGCCCGCCGGGACATCTCTACGAGCAGTACTTC.

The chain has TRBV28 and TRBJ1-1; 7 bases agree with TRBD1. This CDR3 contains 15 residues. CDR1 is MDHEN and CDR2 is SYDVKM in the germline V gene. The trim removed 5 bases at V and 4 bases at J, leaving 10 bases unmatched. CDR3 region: CASSSNRGWGTEAFF. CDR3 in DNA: TGTGCCAGCAGTAGCAACAGGGGTTGGGGCACTGAAGCTTTCTTT.

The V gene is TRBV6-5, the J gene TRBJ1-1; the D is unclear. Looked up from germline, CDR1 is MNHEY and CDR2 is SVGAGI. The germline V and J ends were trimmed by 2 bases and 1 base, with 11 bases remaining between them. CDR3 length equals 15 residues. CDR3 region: CASSYGFGSNTEAFF. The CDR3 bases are TGTGCCAGCAGTTACGGCTTCGGGTCGAACACTGAAGCTTTCTTT.

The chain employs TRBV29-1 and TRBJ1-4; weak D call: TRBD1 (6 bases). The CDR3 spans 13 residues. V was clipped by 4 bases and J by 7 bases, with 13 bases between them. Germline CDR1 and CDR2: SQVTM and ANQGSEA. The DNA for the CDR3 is TGCAGCGTTGCCGAACAGGGACGTGAAAAACTGTTTTTT. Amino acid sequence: CSVAEQGREKLFF.

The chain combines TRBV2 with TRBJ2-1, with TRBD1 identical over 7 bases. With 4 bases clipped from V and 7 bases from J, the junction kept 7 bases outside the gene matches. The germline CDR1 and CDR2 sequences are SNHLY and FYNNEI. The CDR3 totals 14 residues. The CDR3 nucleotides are TGTGCCAGCAGTGGGGGGACAGCTTTAAATGAGCAGTTCTTC. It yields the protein CASSGGTALNEQFF.

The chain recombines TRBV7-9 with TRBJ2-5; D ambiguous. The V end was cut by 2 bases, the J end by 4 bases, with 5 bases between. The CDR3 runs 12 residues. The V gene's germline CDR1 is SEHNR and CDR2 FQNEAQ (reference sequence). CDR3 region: CASSLPGETQYF. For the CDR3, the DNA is TGTGCCAGCAGCTTACCGGGAGAGACCCAGTACTTC.

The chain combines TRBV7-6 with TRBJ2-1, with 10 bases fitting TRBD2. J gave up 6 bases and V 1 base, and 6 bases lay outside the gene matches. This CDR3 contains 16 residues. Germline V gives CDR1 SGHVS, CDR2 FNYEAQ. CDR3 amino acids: CASSLEGGLAANEQFF. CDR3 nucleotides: TGTGCCAGCAGCTTAGAGGGAGGACTAGCGGCCAATGAGCAGTTCTTC.

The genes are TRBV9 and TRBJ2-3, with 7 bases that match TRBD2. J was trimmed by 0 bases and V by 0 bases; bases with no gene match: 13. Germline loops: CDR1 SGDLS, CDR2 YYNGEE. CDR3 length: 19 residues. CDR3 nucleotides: TGTGCCAGCAGCGTAGCGGGAGGTCCTAGCGCTACTAGCACAGATACGCAGTATTTT. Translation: CASSVAGGPSATSTDTQYF.